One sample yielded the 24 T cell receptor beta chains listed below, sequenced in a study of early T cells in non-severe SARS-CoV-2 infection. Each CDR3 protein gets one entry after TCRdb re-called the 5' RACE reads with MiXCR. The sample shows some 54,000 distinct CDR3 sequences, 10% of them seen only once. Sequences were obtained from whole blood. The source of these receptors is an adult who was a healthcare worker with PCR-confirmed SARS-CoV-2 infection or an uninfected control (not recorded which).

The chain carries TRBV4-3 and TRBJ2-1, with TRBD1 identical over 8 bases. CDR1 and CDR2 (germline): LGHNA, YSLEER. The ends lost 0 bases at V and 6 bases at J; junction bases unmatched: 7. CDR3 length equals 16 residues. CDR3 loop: CASSQDRRTGFNEQFF. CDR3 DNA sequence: TGCGCCAGCAGCCAAGATCGACGGACAGGGTTCAATGAGCAGTTCTTC.

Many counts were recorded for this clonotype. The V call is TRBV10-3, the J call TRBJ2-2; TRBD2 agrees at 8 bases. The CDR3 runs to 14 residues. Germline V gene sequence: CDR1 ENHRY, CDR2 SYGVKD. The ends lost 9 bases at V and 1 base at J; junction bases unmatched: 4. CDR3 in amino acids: CAIPGLENTGELFF. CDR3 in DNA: TGTGCCATTCCGGGACTAGAGAACACCGGGGAGCTGTTTTTT.

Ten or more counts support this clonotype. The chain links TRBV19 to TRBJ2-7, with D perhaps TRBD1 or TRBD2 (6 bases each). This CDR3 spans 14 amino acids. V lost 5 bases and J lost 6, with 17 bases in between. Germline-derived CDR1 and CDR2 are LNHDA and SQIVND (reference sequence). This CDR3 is CASSLGGHKGEQYF. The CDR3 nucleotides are TGTGCCAGTAGTTTGGGGGGACACAAGGGCGAGCAGTACTTC.

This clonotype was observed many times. The DNA for the CDR3 is TGTGCCAGCAGCGCAACAGCCAACACTGAAGCTTTCTTT. It codes for CASSATANTEAFF. This sequence joins TRBV7-2 and TRBJ1-1; D unresolved. Germline assignment: CDR1 SGHTA and CDR2 FQGNSA. The length of the CDR3 is 13 residues. Trimming stripped 5 bases from V and 2 bases from J, with 9 bases between.

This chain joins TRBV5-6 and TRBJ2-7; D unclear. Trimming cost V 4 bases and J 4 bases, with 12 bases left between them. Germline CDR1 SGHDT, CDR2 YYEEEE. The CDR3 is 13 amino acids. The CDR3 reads CASSMIQHYEQYF. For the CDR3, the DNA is TGTGCCAGCAGCATGATTCAACATTACGAGCAGTACTTC. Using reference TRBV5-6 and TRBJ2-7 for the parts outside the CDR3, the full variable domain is DAGVTQSPTHLIKTRGQQVTLRCSPKSGHDTVSWYQQALGQGPQFIFQYYEEEERQRGNFPDRFSGHQFPNYSSELNVNALLLGDSALYLCASSMIQHYEQYFGPGTRLTVT.

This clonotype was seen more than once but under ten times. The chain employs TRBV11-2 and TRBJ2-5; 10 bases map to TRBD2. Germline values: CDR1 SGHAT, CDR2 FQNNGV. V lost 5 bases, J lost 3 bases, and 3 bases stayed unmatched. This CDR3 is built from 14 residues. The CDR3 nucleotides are TGTGCCAGCAGCCATGGACTAGCGGAAGAGACCCAGTACTTC. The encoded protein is CASSHGLAEETQYF.

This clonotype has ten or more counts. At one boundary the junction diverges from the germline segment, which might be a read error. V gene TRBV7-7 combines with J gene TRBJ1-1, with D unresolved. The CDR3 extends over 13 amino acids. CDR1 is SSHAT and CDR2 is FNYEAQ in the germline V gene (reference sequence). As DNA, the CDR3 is TGTGCTAGCAGCCTGACTGGGAACACTGAAGCTTTCTTT. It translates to CASSLTGNTEAFF.

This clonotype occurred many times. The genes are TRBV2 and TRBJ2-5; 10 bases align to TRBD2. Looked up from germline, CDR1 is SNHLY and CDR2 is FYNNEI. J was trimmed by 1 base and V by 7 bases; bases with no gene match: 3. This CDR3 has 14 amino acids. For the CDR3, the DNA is TGTGCCAGCACTACTAGCGGGGCCCAAGAGACCCAGTACTTC. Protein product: CASTTSGAQETQYF. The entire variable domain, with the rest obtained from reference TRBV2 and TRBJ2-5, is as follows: EPEVTQTPSHQVTQMGQEVILRCVPISNHLYFYWYRQILGQKVEFLVSFYNNEISEKSEIFDDQFSVERPDGSNFTLKIRSTKLEDSAMYFCASTTSGAQETQYFGPGTRLLVL.

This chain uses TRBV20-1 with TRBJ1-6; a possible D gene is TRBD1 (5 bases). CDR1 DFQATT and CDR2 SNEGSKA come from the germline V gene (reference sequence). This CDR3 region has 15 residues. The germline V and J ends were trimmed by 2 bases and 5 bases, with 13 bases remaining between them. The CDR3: CSARQNQGHNSPLHF. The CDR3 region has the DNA TGCAGTGCTAGACAGAACCAGGGACATAATTCACCCCTCCACTTT.

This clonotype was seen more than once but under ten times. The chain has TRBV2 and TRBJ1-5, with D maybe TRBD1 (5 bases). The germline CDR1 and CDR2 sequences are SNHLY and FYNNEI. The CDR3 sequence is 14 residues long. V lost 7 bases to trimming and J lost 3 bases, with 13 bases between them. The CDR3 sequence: CASTPDSVNQPQHF. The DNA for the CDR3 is TGTGCCAGCACCCCAGACAGTGTCAATCAGCCCCAGCATTTT.

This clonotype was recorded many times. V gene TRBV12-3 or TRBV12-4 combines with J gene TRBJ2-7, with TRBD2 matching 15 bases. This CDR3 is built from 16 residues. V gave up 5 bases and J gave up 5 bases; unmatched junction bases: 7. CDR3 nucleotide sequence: TGTGCCAGCAGTGAAGGACTAGCGGGAGGGGAAAACGAGCAGTACTTC. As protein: CASSEGLAGGENEQYF.

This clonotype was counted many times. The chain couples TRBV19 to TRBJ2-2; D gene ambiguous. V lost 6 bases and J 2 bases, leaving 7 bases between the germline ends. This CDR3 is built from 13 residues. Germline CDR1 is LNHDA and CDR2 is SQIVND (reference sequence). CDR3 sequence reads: CASRRINTGELFF. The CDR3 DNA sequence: TGTGCCAGTAGGAGAATTAACACCGGGGAGCTGTTTTTT.

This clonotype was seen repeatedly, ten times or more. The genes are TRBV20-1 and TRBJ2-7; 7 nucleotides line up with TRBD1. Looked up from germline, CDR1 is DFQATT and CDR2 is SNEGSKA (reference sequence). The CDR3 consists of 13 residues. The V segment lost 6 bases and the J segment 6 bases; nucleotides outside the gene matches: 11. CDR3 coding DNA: TGCAGTGCGGAAGACAGGGCCCTTCTCGAGCAGTACTTC. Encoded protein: CSAEDRALLEQYF.

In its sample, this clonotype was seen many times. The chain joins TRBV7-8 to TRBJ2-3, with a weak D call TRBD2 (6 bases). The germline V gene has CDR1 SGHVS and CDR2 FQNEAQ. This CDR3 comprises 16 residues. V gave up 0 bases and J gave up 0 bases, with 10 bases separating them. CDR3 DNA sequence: TGTGCCAGCAGCTTAGCAAGCGGGCTTAGCACAGATACGCAGTATTTT. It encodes CASSLASGLSTDTQYF.

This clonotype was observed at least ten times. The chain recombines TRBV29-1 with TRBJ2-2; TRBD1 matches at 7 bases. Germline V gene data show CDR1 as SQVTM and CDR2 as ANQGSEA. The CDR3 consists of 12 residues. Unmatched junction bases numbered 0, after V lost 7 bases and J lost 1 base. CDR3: CSGTGNTGELFF. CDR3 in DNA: TGCAGCGGGACAGGGAACACCGGGGAGCTGTTTTTT.

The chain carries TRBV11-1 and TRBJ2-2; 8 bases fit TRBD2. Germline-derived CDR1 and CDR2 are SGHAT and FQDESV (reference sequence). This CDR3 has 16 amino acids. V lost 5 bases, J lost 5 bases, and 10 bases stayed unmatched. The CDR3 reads CASSTGLALGTGELFF. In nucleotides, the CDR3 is TGTGCCAGCAGCACAGGACTAGCCTTGGGGACCGGGGAGCTGTTTTTT.

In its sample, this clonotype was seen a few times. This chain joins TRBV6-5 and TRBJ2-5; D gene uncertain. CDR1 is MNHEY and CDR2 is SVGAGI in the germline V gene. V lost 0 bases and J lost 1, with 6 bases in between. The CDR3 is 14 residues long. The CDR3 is CASSYSEIQETQYF. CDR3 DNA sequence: TGTGCCAGCAGTTACTCGGAGATCCAAGAGACCCAGTACTTC.

The CDR3 DNA reads as TGTGCCAGCGAGGAGCACCGGGCCAACGTCCTGACTTTC. It is translated as CASEEHRANVLTF. The chain combines TRBV6-2 or TRBV6-3 with TRBJ2-6; no firm D call. CDR1 is MNHEY, CDR2 SVGEGT, per germline. The ends were cut back, 8 bases at V and 5 bases at J, with 10 bases in the middle. This CDR3 has 13 residues.

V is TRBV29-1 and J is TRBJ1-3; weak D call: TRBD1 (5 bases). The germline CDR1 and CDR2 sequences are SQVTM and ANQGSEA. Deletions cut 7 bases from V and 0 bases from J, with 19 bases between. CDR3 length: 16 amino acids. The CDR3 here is CSAPKGQESSGNTIYF. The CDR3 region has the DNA TGCAGCGCCCCCAAGGGGCAGGAGAGCTCTGGAAACACCATATATTTT.

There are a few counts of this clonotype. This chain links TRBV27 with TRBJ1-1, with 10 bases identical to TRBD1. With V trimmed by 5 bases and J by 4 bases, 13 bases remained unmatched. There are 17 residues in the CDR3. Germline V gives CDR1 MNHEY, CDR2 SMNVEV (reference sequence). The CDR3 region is CASSPIRGTGAITEAFF. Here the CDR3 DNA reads TGTGCCAGCAGTCCAATTAGGGGGACAGGGGCAATCACTGAAGCTTTCTTT.

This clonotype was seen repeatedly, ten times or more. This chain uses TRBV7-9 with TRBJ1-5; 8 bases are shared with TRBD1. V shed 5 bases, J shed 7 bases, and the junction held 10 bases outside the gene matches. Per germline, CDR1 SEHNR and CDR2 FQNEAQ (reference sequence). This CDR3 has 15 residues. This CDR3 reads CASSPDRGVWQPQHF. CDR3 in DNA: TGTGCCAGCAGCCCAGACAGGGGAGTTTGGCAGCCCCAGCATTTT. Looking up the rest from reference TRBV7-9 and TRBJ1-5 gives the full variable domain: DTGVSQNPRHKITKRGQNVTFRCDPISEHNRLYWYRQTLGQGPEFLTYFQNEAQLEKSRLLSDRFSAERPKGSFSTLEIQRTEQGDSAMYLCASSPDRGVWQPQHFGDGTRLSIL.

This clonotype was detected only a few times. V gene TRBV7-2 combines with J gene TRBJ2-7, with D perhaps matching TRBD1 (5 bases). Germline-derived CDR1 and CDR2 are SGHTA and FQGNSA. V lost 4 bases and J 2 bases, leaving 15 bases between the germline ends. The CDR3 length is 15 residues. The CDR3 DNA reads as TGTGCCAGCAGCTGGGGTGGGGCGAGCCCCTACGAGCAGTACTTC. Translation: CASSWGGASPYEQYF.

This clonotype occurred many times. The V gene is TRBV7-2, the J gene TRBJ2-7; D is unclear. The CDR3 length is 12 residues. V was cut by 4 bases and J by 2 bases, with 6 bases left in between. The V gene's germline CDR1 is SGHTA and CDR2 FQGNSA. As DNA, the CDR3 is TGTGCCAGCAGCTCACCCCCCTACGAGCAGTACTTC. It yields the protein CASSSPPYEQYF.

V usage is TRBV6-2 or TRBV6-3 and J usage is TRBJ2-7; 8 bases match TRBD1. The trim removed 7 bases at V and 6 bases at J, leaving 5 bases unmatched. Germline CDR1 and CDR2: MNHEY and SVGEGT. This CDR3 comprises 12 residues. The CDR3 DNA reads TGTGCCAGCAACCCAGGGGGCATCGAGCAGTACTTC. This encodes CASNPGGIEQYF.